A single sample gave rise to the 28 T cell receptor beta chains below, sequenced in a study of beta chain features in type 1 diabetes. Points from the study as a whole: Within each of all four CD4+ subsets, Type 1 diabetes patients had TCRB CDR3s that were moderately but significantly shorter.

The entirety of the isolated RNA underwent reverse transcription, so expressed TCRB transcripts were sequenced. Sequenced by immunoSEQ multiplex PCR; TCRdb stores in-frame clones only, minus some. This sample has a few hundred thousand clones; approximately 20% occur once, and the top ten carry 0.028%. Their target antigens are unknown. The specimen was naive CD4+ T cells from blood. Receptor source: a woman aged 40 to 50 with type 1 diabetes.

This clone was counted a few times. The genes are TRBV10-3 and TRBJ2-5, with 9 bases lining up with TRBD2. The CDR3 consists of 16 residues. CDR1 is ENHRY, CDR2 SYGVKD, per germline. V was pared by 2 bases and J by 2 bases, with 6 bases of the junction left unmatched. The CDR3 DNA follows: TGTGCCATCAGTGAGATGGCGGGAGGGATTCAAGAGACCCAGTACTTC. Translating it yields CAISEMAGGIQETQYF.

This clone occurred once. The V call is TRBV29-1, the J call TRBJ1-2; D perhaps matches TRBD1 (5 bases). CDR1 is SQVTM and CDR2 is ANQGSEA in the germline V gene. V dropped 5 bases and J dropped 3 bases, with 13 bases sitting between them. The CDR3 has 13 residues. CDR3 DNA sequence: TGCAGCGTTCCCCGATTAGGGGACTATGGCTACACCTTC. This translates into CSVPRLGDYGYTF.

This clone showed up just a few times. The gene calls are TRBV15 and TRBJ2-1, with D tentatively TRBD1 (6 bases). Germline V gene lookup returns CDR1 LNHNV and CDR2 YYDKDF (reference sequence). This CDR3 contains 13 residues. The V and J ends lost 3 bases and 7 bases respectively, with 10 bases between them. CDR3 residues: CATSRDSQNEQFF. Here the CDR3 DNA reads TGTGCCACCAGCAGGGACAGTCAAAATGAGCAGTTCTTC.

This clone occurred a few times. V and J are TRBV7-9 and TRBJ2-7, with D maybe TRBD2 (5 bases). Trimming removed 1 base at V and 6 bases at J, with 10 bases between. From germline, CDR1 is SEHNR and CDR2 FQNEAQ (reference sequence). The CDR3 has 13 amino acids. CDR3 amino acids: CASSLGLASEQYF. For the CDR3, the DNA is TGTGCCAGCAGCTTAGGGCTAGCTAGCGAGCAGTACTTC.

There are a few counts of this clone. V gene TRBV15 combines with J gene TRBJ1-1; D is possibly TRBD1 (6 bases). The ends were cut back, 6 bases at V and 7 bases at J, with 15 bases in the middle. The CDR3 is 13 residues long. Looked up from germline, CDR1 is LNHNV and CDR2 is YYDKDF (reference sequence). The CDR3 DNA reads TGTGCCACCAGAGGGGGGGACCGACATGAAGCTTTCTTT. It specifies CATRGGDRHEAFF.

The rearrangement links TRBV27 to TRBJ2-5; 11 bases line up with TRBD1. Trimming at V came to 3 bases and at J to 3 bases, leaving 6 bases not matched to a gene. This CDR3 region has 16 residues. CDR1 is MNHEY and CDR2 is SMNVEV in the germline V gene (reference sequence). The chain's CDR3 is CASSLGPGQGEETQYF. CDR3 in DNA: TGTGCCAGCAGTTTGGGGCCGGGACAGGGGGAAGAGACCCAGTACTTC.

Concerning this clone: At one end the junction does not follow the germline gene, possibly because of a read error. The chain carries TRBV7-7 and TRBJ2-5; 10 bases align to TRBD2. The CDR3 has 14 amino acids. Germline values: CDR1 SSHAT, CDR2 FNYEAQ (reference sequence). CDR3 coding DNA: TGTGCTAGCAGCCTTGGACTAGCGGAAGAGACCCAGTACTTC. Protein: CASSLGLAEETQYF.

The chain is built from TRBV2 and TRBJ2-6; D remains unclear. V lost 10 bases, J lost 0 bases, and 7 bases lay in between. CDR3 length: 13 residues. CDR1 is SNHLY, CDR2 FYNNEI, per germline. The CDR3, as DNA: TGTGCCACACAGAGCTCTGGGGCCAACGTCCTGACTTTC. This gives the protein CATQSSGANVLTF.

A note on this clone: A far larger clone is one base from this, pointing to a likely read error. Other nucleotide sequences from this sample produce the same CDR3. The chain joins TRBV4-1 to TRBJ1-5; no firm D call. The CDR3 runs to 13 residues. CDR1 and CDR2 (germline): MGHRA, YSYEKL. Trimming shortened V by 0 bases and J by 4 bases, and 4 bases separated the two germline ends. CDR3 loop: CASSQDPNQPQHF. CDR3 sequence (DNA): TGCGCCAGCAGCCAAGATCCTAATCAGCCCCAGCATTTT.

The genes are TRBV15 and TRBJ1-1; the D is unclear. The V gene lost 0 bases and the J gene lost 12 bases, with 8 bases spanning the gap. The CDR3 loop spans 11 amino acids. CDR1 and CDR2 (germline): LNHNV, YYDKDF (reference sequence). The CDR3 loop reads CATSREFRTFF. The DNA of the CDR3 is TGTGCCACCAGCAGAGAGTTCAGAACTTTCTTT. Using reference TRBV15 and TRBJ1-1 for the parts outside the CDR3, the full variable domain is DAMVIQNPRYQVTQFGKPVTLSCSQTLNHNVMYWYQQKSSQAPKLLFHYYDKDFNNEADTPDNFQSRRPNTSFCFLDIRSPGLGDTAMYLCATSREFRTFFGQGTRLTVV.

The chain carries TRBV29-1 and TRBJ1-5; maybe TRBD1 (5 bases). The CDR3 extends over 12 amino acids. CDR1 is SQVTM and CDR2 is ANQGSEA in the germline V gene. V was trimmed by 6 bases and J by 14 bases, leaving 20 bases between them. The CDR3 coding sequence is TGCAGCGTCCTCTCCGATAGGGGCCCGGAGCATTTT. It codes for CSVLSDRGPEHF. The full variable domain, rest sourced from reference TRBV29-1 and TRBJ1-5, is SAVISQKPSRDICQRGTSLTIQCQVDSQVTMMFWYRQQPGQSLTLIATANQGSEATYESGFVIDKFPISRPNLTFSTLTVSNMSPEDSSIYLCSVLSDRGPEHFGDGTRLSIL.

The chain uses TRBV23-1 and TRBJ1-4; a weak D match, TRBD1 (6 bases). TRBV23-1 is marked as an open reading frame, function uncertain. V was cut by 8 bases and J by 7 bases, with 17 bases left in between. This CDR3 is built from 14 residues. As DNA, the CDR3 is TGCGCCAGCCCCCGAGGCCTGGGGGCTGAAAAACTGTTTTTT. Translation gives CASPRGLGAEKLFF.

This clone was observed a few times. The gene calls are TRBV6-6 and TRBJ2-3; D gene unclear. V was cut by 7 bases and J by 2 bases, with 10 bases left in between. There are 13 residues in the CDR3. Germline loops: CDR1 MNHNY, CDR2 SVGAGI (reference sequence). CDR3 loop: CASIRRNTDTQYF. The CDR3 DNA is TGTGCCAGCATTAGGCGGAACACAGATACGCAGTATTTT.

This clone was recorded a few times. The chain combines TRBV6-6 with TRBJ2-2, with D maybe TRBD1 (5 bases). Germline V gene lookup returns CDR1 MNHNY and CDR2 SVGAGI (reference sequence). Trimming left V 5 bases short and J 6 bases short, with 13 bases between. CDR3 size: 14 residues. Here the CDR3 DNA reads TGTGCCAGCAGTACCGCAGGGAATCCCGGGGAGCTGTTTTTT. Its protein product is CASSTAGNPGELFF.

The chain uses TRBV19 and TRBJ2-1; 7 positions match TRBD1. J gave up 4 bases and V 0 bases, and 6 bases lay outside the gene matches. This CDR3 spans 16 amino acids. Germline CDR1 reads LNHDA; CDR2 reads SQIVND (reference sequence). The CDR3 DNA reads as TGTGCCAGTAGTATAGAGGGGACAGCTCGTTACAATGAGCAGTTCTTC. Residues: CASSIEGTARYNEQFF.

This clone showed up just a few times. The gene calls are TRBV27 and TRBJ2-3; D is possibly TRBD1 (5 bases). Germline V gene lookup returns CDR1 MNHEY and CDR2 SMNVEV (reference sequence). This CDR3 has 15 residues. Trimming stripped 2 bases from V and 3 bases from J, with 12 bases between. The CDR3 nucleotides read TGTGCCAGCAGTTTAGGCCAGGGTGGAACAGATACGCAGTATTTT. It codes for CASSLGQGGTDTQYF.

In this sample, this clone turned up a few times. The rearrangement uses TRBV29-1 and TRBJ1-1, with TRBD1 as a possible D gene (6 bases). Trimming left V 8 bases short and J 4 bases short, with 17 bases between. Germline-derived CDR1 and CDR2 are SQVTM and ANQGSEA. CDR3 size: 13 residues. The DNA for the CDR3 is TGCAGCTCTCGTGAGGACAGTCTCACTGAAGCTTTCTTT. Encoded protein: CSSREDSLTEAFF.

The rearrangement joins TRBV5-1 to TRBJ2-7, with 9 bases that match TRBD1. This CDR3 is built from 17 residues. V trimming: 1 base; J trimming: 4 bases; junction bases outside the gene matches: 12. Germline values: CDR1 SGHRS, CDR2 YFSETQ. The DNA for the CDR3 is TGCGCCAGCAGCTTGTCGGGCGCGGGACAGGGTAATTACGAGCAGTACTTC. This gives the protein CASSLSGAGQGNYEQYF.

The chain is built from TRBV7-8 and TRBJ2-1; 7 bases agree with TRBD2. The germline V gene has CDR1 SGHVS and CDR2 FQNEAQ. The J segment lost 10 bases and the V segment lost 4 bases, leaving 10 bases of the junction unmatched. The CDR3 is made up of 14 amino acids. CDR3 nucleotides: TGTGCCAGCAGCTCACGGGAGGAAAAGCGGGAGCAGTTCTTC. It yields the protein CASSSREEKREQFF.

Only a few counts were recorded for this clone. The chain joins TRBV4-3 to TRBJ1-4, with TRBD1 matching over 7 bases. CDR3 length: 16 residues. In germline, CDR1 is LGHNA, CDR2 YSLEER. Germline trimming cut 4 bases from V and 8 bases from J; bases unmatched to any gene: 13. CDR3 sequence: CASSLQRTGVYEKLFF. The CDR3 DNA reads TGCGCCAGCAGCCTCCAACGAACAGGGGTATACGAAAAACTGTTTTTT.

The chain has TRBV4-2 and TRBJ2-4, with TRBD2 matching 8 bases. CDR3 length: 15 residues. J was trimmed by 8 bases and V by 2 bases; bases with no gene match: 8. Germline CDR1 is LGHNA and CDR2 is YNFKEQ. The CDR3 DNA is TGTGCCAGCAGCCAAACAATAGCGGGATTTGACATTCAGTACTTC. This encodes CASSQTIAGFDIQYF.

The CDR3 DNA is TGCGCCAGCAGCCAAGCCCGGCTAGCGGGAGCTTCAGGAACAGATACGCAGTATTTT. Translating it yields CASSQARLAGASGTDTQYF. This chain links TRBV4-3 with TRBJ2-3, with 10 bases matching TRBD2. Germline V gene lookup returns CDR1 LGHNA and CDR2 YSLEER. CDR3 length equals 19 residues. Germline trimming cut 1 base from V and 3 bases from J; bases unmatched to any gene: 13.

The sample holds a few counts of this clone. The chain recombines TRBV4-3 with TRBJ1-5, with 7 positions matching TRBD1. J was trimmed by 5 bases and V by 0 bases; bases with no gene match: 4. Germline lookup yields CDR1 LGHNA and CDR2 YSLEER. The CDR3 has 15 amino acids. The CDR3 loop is CASSQETGFDQPQHF. The DNA for the CDR3 is TGCGCCAGCAGCCAAGAGACAGGGTTTGATCAGCCCCAGCATTTT.

CDR3 bases: TGTGCCAGCAGCTCGCTGGGACAGGGTAGTTGGAAGAACACTGAAGCTTTCTTT. Amino acids: CASSSLGQGSWKNTEAFF. J is TRBJ1-1 and V is TRBV11-2; 9 nucleotides match TRBD1. CDR3 size: 18 residues. The V segment lost 4 bases and the J segment 1 base; nucleotides outside the gene matches: 13. Germline V gene sequence: CDR1 SGHAT, CDR2 FQNNGV.

This clone was recorded a few times. This chain's CDR3 is CASSLDRNGYTF. In DNA form, the CDR3 reads TGTGCCAGCAGCTTGGACAGAAATGGCTACACCTTC. This chain links TRBV5-4 with TRBJ1-2; D gene ambiguous. The CDR3 spans 12 residues. Trimming removed 0 bases at V and 6 bases at J, with 6 bases between. Per germline, CDR1 SGHNT and CDR2 YYREEE (reference sequence).

The table lists this clone with a few counts. The chain joins TRBV29-1 to TRBJ1-5, with 8 bases that match TRBD1. The ends lost 6 bases at V and 5 bases at J; junction bases unmatched: 3. Germline CDR1 and CDR2: SQVTM and ANQGSEA. The CDR3 covers 12 residues. CDR3 sequence: CSVSDRDQPQHF. CDR3 bases: TGCAGCGTCTCGGACAGGGATCAGCCCCAGCATTTT.

V usage is TRBV5-4 and J usage is TRBJ2-5, with a possible D match to TRBD1 (6 bases). In germline, CDR1 is SGHNT, CDR2 YYREEE (reference sequence). CDR3 size: 14 residues. Between the trimmed V and J ends, which lost 2 bases and 1 base, there was a span of 9 bases. The CDR3 loop reads CASSLRGSQETQYF. In DNA form, the CDR3 reads TGTGCCAGCAGCTTAAGGGGGTCCCAAGAGACCCAGTACTTC. Together with reference TRBV5-4 and TRBJ2-5, the CDR3 gives the full variable domain: ETGVTQSPTHLIKTRGQQVTLRCSSQSGHNTVSWYQQALGQGPQFIFQYYREEENGRGNFPPRFSGLQFPNYSSELNVNALELDDSALYLCASSLRGSQETQYFGPGTRLLVL.

V usage is TRBV7-3 and J usage is TRBJ1-6; TRBD1 matches 8 bases. Germline-derived CDR1 and CDR2 are SGHTA and FQGTGA. Unmatched junction bases numbered 7, after V lost 5 bases and J lost 7 bases. The CDR3 totals 15 residues. This CDR3 reads CASSPTGERNSPLHF. Here the CDR3 DNA reads TGTGCCAGCAGCCCGACAGGGGAAAGGAATTCACCCCTCCACTTT.